The TCR beta chain described here comes from a study of monozygotic twins with inflammatory bowel disease. The CDR3 is 14 residues long. TCRdb reprocessed the 5' RACE reads, keeping one entry per CDR3 protein, no DNA. The table lists a few hundred thousand distinct CDR3 sequences, with about 2.5% in the top ten. V is TRBV12-3 or TRBV12-4 and J is TRBJ2-2; as DNA is missing, the TRBD2 call by TCRdb cannot be tested. Material for sequencing was blood. This clonotype was sampled from a human donor with ulcerative colitis or Crohn's disease, or a healthy co-twin of an affected twin (not recorded which). CDR3 protein: CASIFEGRAGELFF.